This entry lists 2 T cell receptor beta chains sequenced from one sample in a study of blood T cell repertoires in COVID-19. Here immunoSEQ multiplex PCR was the method, and the copy in TCRdb shows in-frame clones only, minus some. There are over 40,000 clones in the sample; more than 85% occur only once, and roughly 9.7% lies in the top ten. What was sequenced was peripheral blood. Receptors originate from a woman aged 80 or older with acute or convalescent COVID-19.

The genes are TRBV9 and TRBJ2-1, with TRBD2 matching over 13 bases. With V trimmed by 4 bases and J by 0 bases, 10 bases remained unmatched. Germline loops: CDR1 SGDLS, CDR2 YYNGEE. The CDR3 spans 19 residues. The CDR3 region has the DNA TGTGCCAGCAGCATCGGGACTAGCGGGATGTTAAGCTCCTACAATGAGCAGTTCTTC. The encoded protein is CASSIGTSGMLSSYNEQFF.

This clone was seen only once. This rearrangement joins TRBV27 to TRBJ2-7; 7 bases agree with TRBD1. Germline trimming cut 8 bases from V and 3 bases from J; bases unmatched to any gene: 4. Germline CDR1 and CDR2: MNHEY and SMNVEV (reference sequence). This CDR3 region has 12 residues. The DNA of the CDR3 is TGTGCCAGCCGGGCAGGGGGCTACGAGCAGTACTTC. Translated: CASRAGGYEQYF.